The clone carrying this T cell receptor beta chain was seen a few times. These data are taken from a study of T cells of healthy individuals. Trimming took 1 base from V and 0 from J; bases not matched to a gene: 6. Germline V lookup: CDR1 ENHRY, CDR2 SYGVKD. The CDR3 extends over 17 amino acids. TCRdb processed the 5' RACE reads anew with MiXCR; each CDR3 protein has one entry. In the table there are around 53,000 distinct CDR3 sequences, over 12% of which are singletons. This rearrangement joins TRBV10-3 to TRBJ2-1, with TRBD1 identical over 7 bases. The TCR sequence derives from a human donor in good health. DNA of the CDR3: TGTGCCATCAGTGAGTTGACCGGGACAGCCTCCTACAATGAGCAGTTCTTC. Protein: CAISELTGTASYNEQFF.